The T cell receptor (beta chain) described here comes from a study of OX40 agonist ivuxolimab in advanced cancers. About the research overall: Those treated in dose escalation had hepatocellular carcinoma, melanoma, renal cell cancer or head and neck cancer. Males comprised approximately 84% of the group, whose mean age was approximately 60 years (range 23 to 79). Study conclusions and caveats: Among the lowest peripheral clonal expansion occurred in 0.1-3.0 mg/kg partial responders. At 0.1 to 3.0 mg/kg, clonal expansion of CD4+ and CD8+ blood T cells had occurred by week 6.

V was cut by 0 bases and J by 4 bases, with 7 bases left in between. Germline CDR1 and CDR2: WSHSY and SAAADI. The CDR3 has 14 residues. Clones were sequenced by immunoSEQ multiplex PCR, and TCRdb holds only the in-frame ones, with some missing. The sample lists some 75,000 clones, 85% to 90% occurring once. Of note for this clone: The antigen remains undetermined.

The sequence derives from an adult with an advanced solid tumor such as melanoma, head and neck, liver or kidney cancer. The sample here was CD4+ or CD8+ T cells sorted from blood, taken in a trial of the OX40 agonist ivuxolimab. The chain employs TRBV10-2 and TRBJ1-5, with a weak D call TRBD1 (5 bases). The CDR3 coding sequence is TGCGCCAGCAGTGAGTCGGGGGAGAATCAGCCCCAGCATTTT. Amino acid sequence: CASSESGENQPQHF.